This T cell receptor beta chain was observed in a study of identical twins. Study results and caveats: Findings came from cross-sectional statistics, without long-term follow-up of donors. Alpha sequences that were out-of-frame and twin-shared showed an excess of low generation probability.

Each cDNA held unique molecular identifiers, and template switching gave it a universal primer site. TCRdb reprocessed the 5' RACE reads with MiXCR, giving one entry per CDR3 protein. The sample has 550,000 to 800,000 distinct CDR3 sequences; roughly 7.1% are singletons. Everyone who donated was a healthy Caucasian. As for this clonotype: Its specificity is unknown.

Separately, the same data were catalogued under a study of yellow fever vaccine responses in identical twins.

Material: PBMCs. The clonotype originates from a woman between 18 and 29 years old in good health.

The DNA for the CDR3 is TGTGCCAGCAGCTCTCAGAGCTCCTACGAGCAGTACTTC. It translates to CASSSQSSYEQYF. The V call is TRBV7-2, the J call TRBJ2-7, with no clear D. Germline-derived CDR1 and CDR2 are SGHTA and FQGNSA. This CDR3 region has 13 residues. V dropped 4 bases and J dropped 0 bases, with 7 bases sitting between them.